This T cell receptor (beta chain) stems from a study of T cells expressing NK-cell markers. The CDR3 runs to 15 residues. Germline CDR1 reads SGHRS; CDR2 reads YFSETQ. After re-calling the 5' RACE reads, TCRdb lists one entry per CDR3 protein, DNA absent. Here the sample table reports approximately 460,000 distinct CDR3 sequences. V usage is TRBV5-1 and J usage is TRBJ2-1. The sequence came from a woman between 18 and 70 years old in good health. Sequenced sample: blood T cells: a sorted CD56 or NKG2C T cell subset, CD4+ or CD8+ T cells, or bulk PBMC T cells (not recorded which). The CDR3 reads CASMAASASYNEQFF.